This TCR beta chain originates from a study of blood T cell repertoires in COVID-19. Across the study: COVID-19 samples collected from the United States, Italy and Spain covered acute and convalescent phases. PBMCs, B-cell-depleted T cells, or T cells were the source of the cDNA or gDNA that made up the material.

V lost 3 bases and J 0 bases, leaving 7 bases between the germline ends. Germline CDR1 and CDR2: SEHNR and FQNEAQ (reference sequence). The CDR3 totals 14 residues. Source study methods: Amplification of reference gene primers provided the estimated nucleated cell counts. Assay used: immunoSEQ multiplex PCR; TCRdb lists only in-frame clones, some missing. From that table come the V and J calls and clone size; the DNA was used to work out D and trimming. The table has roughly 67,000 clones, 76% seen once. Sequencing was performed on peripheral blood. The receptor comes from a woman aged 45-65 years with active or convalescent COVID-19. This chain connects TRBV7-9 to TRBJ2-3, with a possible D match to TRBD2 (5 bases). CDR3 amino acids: CASSLEASTDTQYF. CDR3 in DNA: TGTGCCAGCAGCTTGGAGGCTAGCACAGATACGCAGTATTTT.